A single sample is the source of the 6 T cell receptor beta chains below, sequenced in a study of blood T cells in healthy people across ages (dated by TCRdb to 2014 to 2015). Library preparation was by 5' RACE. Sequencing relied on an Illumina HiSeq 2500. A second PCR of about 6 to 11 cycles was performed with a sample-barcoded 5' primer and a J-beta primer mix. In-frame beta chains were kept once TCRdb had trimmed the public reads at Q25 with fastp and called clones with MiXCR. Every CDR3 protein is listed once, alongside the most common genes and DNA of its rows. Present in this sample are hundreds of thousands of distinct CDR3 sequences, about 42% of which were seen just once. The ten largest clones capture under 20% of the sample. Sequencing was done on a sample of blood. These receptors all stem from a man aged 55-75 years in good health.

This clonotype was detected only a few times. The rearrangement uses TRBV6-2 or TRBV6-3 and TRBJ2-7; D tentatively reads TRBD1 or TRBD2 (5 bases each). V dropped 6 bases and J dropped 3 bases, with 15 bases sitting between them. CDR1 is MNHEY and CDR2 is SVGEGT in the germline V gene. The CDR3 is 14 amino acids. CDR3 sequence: CASREWGRSYEQYF. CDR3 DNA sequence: TGTGCCAGCAGGGAATGGGGACGGAGCTACGAGCAGTACTTC.

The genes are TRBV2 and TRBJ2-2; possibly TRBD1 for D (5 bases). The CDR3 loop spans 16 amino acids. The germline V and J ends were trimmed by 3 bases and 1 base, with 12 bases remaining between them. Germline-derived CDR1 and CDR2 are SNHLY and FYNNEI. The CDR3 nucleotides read TGTGCCAGCAGTGATCCCCCTACAGGGAACACCGGGGAGCTGTTTTTT. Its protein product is CASSDPPTGNTGELFF.

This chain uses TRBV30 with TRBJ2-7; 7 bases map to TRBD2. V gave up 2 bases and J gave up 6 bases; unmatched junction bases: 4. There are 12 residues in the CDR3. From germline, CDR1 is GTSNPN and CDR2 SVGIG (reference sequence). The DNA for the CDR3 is TGTGCCTGGAGTACGACTAGCAGCGAGCAGTACTTC. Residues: CAWSTTSSEQYF.

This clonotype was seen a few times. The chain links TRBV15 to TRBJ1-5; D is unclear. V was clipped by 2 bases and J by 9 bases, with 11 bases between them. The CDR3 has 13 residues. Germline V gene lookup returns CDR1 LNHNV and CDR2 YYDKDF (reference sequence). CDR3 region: CATSRTFSAPQHF. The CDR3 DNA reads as TGTGCCACCAGCAGAACCTTCAGTGCGCCCCAGCATTTT.

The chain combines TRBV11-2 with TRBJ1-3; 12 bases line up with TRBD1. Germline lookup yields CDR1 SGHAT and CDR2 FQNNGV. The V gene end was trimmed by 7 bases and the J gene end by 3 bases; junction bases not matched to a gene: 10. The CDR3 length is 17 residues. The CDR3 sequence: CASMGQGTGGFGNTIYF. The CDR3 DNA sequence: TGTGCCAGCATGGGCCAAGGGACAGGGGGCTTTGGAAACACCATATATTTT.

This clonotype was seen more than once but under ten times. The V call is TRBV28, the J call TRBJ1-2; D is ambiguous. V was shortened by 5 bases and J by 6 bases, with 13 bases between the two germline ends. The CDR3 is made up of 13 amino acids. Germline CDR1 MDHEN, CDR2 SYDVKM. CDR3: CASSPSLGHGYTF. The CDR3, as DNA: TGTGCCAGCAGTCCATCCCTTGGGCATGGCTACACCTTC.